The 5 T cell receptor beta chains below were found in one sample sequenced in a study of PD-1 blockade in classical Hodgkin lymphoma. Each patient's relapse followed autologous stem cell transplantation, and brentuximab vedotin exposure varied. Using immunoSEQ multiplex PCR, the repertoire was profiled, and TCRdb retains in-frame clones only, with some absent. The table includes approximately 41,000 clones, 85% to 90% detected once. Specimen: peripheral blood mononuclear cells (PBMCs), collected before the second cycle of nivolumab. Receptors originate from a human donor with classical Hodgkin lymphoma.

This clone was observed once. The rearrangement joins TRBV10-3 to TRBJ1-1; the D is unclear. V lost 3 bases, J lost 5 bases, and 7 bases lay in between. This CDR3 region has 12 residues. In germline, CDR1 is ENHRY, CDR2 SYGVKD. In DNA form, the CDR3 reads TGTGCCATCAGTGATCAGCAAACTGAAGCTTTCTTT. It specifies CAISDQQTEAFF.

J is TRBJ1-2 and V is TRBV6-1; no firm D call. Per germline, CDR1 MNHNS and CDR2 SASEGT. Trimming pared 1 base from V and 0 bases from J, leaving 6 bases between. The CDR3 is made up of 14 amino acids. CDR3 sequence: CASSEGVTNYGYTF. DNA for the CDR3: TGTGCCAGCAGTGAAGGTGTGACTAACTATGGCTACACCTTC.

This chain connects TRBV18 to TRBJ1-6; D gene unclear. The CDR3 sequence is 15 residues long. The V and J ends lost 1 base and 6 bases respectively, with 10 bases between them. CDR1 KGHSH and CDR2 LQKENI come from the germline V gene. The CDR3 bases are TGTGCCAGCTCACCACAGGGTCCCCCTAATTCACCCCTCCACTTT. This encodes CASSPQGPPNSPLHF.

CDR3 DNA: TGTGCCAGCAGCTTGGGGGCGGTCAGGGGGGACTACGAGCAGTACTTC. Translating it yields CASSLGAVRGDYEQYF. The chain uses TRBV5-4 and TRBJ2-7; D may be TRBD1 (7 bases). The CDR3 consists of 16 residues. Germline CDR1 SGHNT, CDR2 YYREEE (reference sequence). Trimming stripped 0 bases from V and 3 bases from J, with 16 bases between.

For the CDR3, the DNA is TGTGCCAGCAGCTTCGAACTAGCGGGTTCCTACGAGCAGTACTTC. Protein sequence: CASSFELAGSYEQYF. This chain uses TRBV11-2 with TRBJ2-7, with 9 bases that match TRBD2. The length of the CDR3 is 15 residues. Losses at the gene ends were 3 bases for V and 1 base for J; bases not matched to a gene: 4. The germline V gene has CDR1 SGHAT and CDR2 FQNNGV.